Listed below are T cell receptor beta chains from one sample, sequenced in a study of CD8+CD57+ T cells in acquired aplastic anemia. From the reads, TCRdb called clonotypes with MiXCR, one entry per CDR3 protein. This sample carries roughly 130,000 distinct CDR3 sequences, around 46% of them seen once, and the ten largest clones take 2% to 3%. The sequenced sample consisted of sorted CD4+, CD8+, or CD8+CD57+ T cells (not recorded which) from PBMCs. The receptors derive from a human donor in good health, serving as a control. Both conserved end residues are part of each CDR3. A D gene is named only where the DNA matches it firmly. The listing skips clone size in some rows; elsewhere it reads once, few, many or a size class.

clone size,J gene,D gene,V gene,CDR3 protein,CDR3 DNA
-,TRBJ2-7,TRBD2,TRBV6-1,CASTPGGGGSYEQYF,TGTGCCAGCACTCCGGGGGGGGGGGGTAGCTACGAGCAGTACTTC
many,TRBJ2-7,-,TRBV20-1,CSAIRGVNAYEQYF,TGCAGTGCCATAAGGGGGGTAAATGCCTACGAGCAGTACTTC
-,TRBJ1-1,-,TRBV15,CATLGPYTEAFF,TGTGCCACCCTCGGACCTTACACTGAAGCTTTCTTT
-,TRBJ2-7,TRBD1,TRBV29-1,CSLTGDVYEQYF,TGCAGCTTGACAGGGGACGTTTACGAGCAGTACTTC
-,TRBJ1-2,TRBD1,TRBV15,CATSRLRQGRYGYTF,TGTGCCACCAGCAGACTCCGACAGGGTCGGTATGGCTACACCTTC
-,TRBJ2-1,TRBD2,TRBV19,CASRTSGGHQFF,TGTGCCAGTAGGACTAGCGGGGGTCATCAGTTCTTC
many,TRBJ1-2,-,TRBV5-5,CASSLDTPNGYTF,TGTGCCAGCAGCCTGGACACACCGAATGGCTACACCTTC
-,TRBJ2-7,TRBD1,TRBV12-3/TRBV12-4,CASTMTGLDYEQYF,TGTGCCAGCACCATGACAGGGCTTGACTACGAGCAGTACTTC
many,TRBJ1-1,-,TRBV19,CASILSGGQSEAFF,TGTGCCAGTATCCTATCGGGGGGTCAATCTGAAGCTTTCTTT
many,TRBJ2-1,-,TRBV11-2,CASSLRLASYNEQFF,TGTGCCAGCAGCTTAAGACTGGCCTCCTACAATGAGCAGTTCTTC
-,TRBJ1-2,TRBD1,TRBV7-6,CASSATPGTVYAYTF,TGTGCCAGCAGCGCAACCCCCGGGACAGTCTACGCCTACACCTTC
-,TRBJ2-3,TRBD1,TRBV29-1,CSAAPGQGVSADTQYF,TGCAGCGCTGCTCCGGGACAGGGGGTCAGCGCAGATACGCAGTATTTT
many,TRBJ1-5,-,TRBV3-1,CASSQARGAGQPQHF,TGTGCCAGCAGCCAAGCGAGGGGGGCGGGACAGCCCCAGCATTTT
-,TRBJ2-3,-,TRBV9,CASSFGVSADTQYF,TGTGCCAGCAGTTTCGGGGTTTCGGCAGATACGCAGTATTTT
-,TRBJ2-7,TRBD1,TRBV25-1,CASSETKGARDEQYF,TGTGCCAGCAGCGAAACGAAGGGGGCTAGGGACGAGCAGTACTTC
-,TRBJ2-3,TRBD1,TRBV19,CASSKDRGQDTQYF,TGTGCCAGTAGTAAGGACAGGGGGCAAGATACGCAGTATTTT
-,TRBJ1-2,-,TRBV19,CASSIDGLANYGYTF,TGTGCCAGTAGTATCGACGGGTTAGCTAACTATGGCTACACCTTC
-,TRBJ1-2,TRBD1,TRBV10-3,CAIEDRGRGYTF,TGTGCCATCGAAGACAGGGGCCGTGGCTACACCTTC
many,TRBJ2-7,TRBD1,TRBV5-1,CASTGGTGVGEQYF,TGCGCCAGCACCGGAGGGACAGGGGTAGGCGAGCAGTACTTC
-,TRBJ2-1,-,TRBV10-3,CAISGGGGGYNEQFF,TGTGCCATCAGTGGGGGAGGGGGGGGGTACAATGAGCAGTTCTTC
-,TRBJ1-2,-,TRBV2,CASRSPRGNYGYTF,TGTGCCAGCAGATCTCCGAGAGGGAACTATGGCTACACCTTC
-,TRBJ2-7,-,TRBV7-9,CASSLSGLYEQYF,TGTGCCAGCAGCTTATCGGGACTTTACGAGCAGTACTTC
-,TRBJ1-5,-,TRBV19,CAISQGTANQPQHF,TGTGCCATATCACAGGGTACGGCCAATCAGCCCCAGCATTTT
medium-sized,TRBJ1-6,-,TRBV20-1,CSGRGTKDSPLHF,TGCAGTGGGAGGGGGACTAAAGATTCACCCCTCCACTTT
few,TRBJ1-1,TRBD1,TRBV5-1,CASRVGSQGANTEAFF,TGCGCCAGCAGAGTGGGTAGTCAGGGGGCCAACACTGAAGCTTTCTTT
-,TRBJ1-2,TRBD1,TRBV7-7,CASSLGTGRSGYTF,TGTGCCAGCAGCTTAGGGACAGGGAGAAGTGGCTACACCTTC
-,TRBJ1-1,-,TRBV15,CATSRGQNTEAFF,TGTGCCACCAGCAGAGGTCAGAACACTGAAGCTTTCTTT
once,TRBJ2-7,-,TRBV24-1,CATSDPRGEQYF,TGTGCCACCAGTGACCCCAGGGGCGAGCAGTACTTC
many,TRBJ2-3,TRBD1,TRBV2,CASLIDRGTDTQYF,TGTGCCAGCCTTATAGACAGGGGCACAGATACGCAGTATTTT
-,TRBJ2-5,TRBD2,TRBV5-1,CASSLWTSGPYQETQYF,TGCGCCAGCAGCTTGTGGACTAGCGGGCCATACCAAGAGACCCAGTACTTC
many,TRBJ1-2,-,TRBV25-1,CASSLGFRGPTF,TGTGCCAGCAGCTTAGGGTTCAGGGGCCCGACCTTC
many,TRBJ2-2,-,TRBV20-1,CSAVTGNTGELFF,TGCAGTGCTGTGACAGGGAACACCGGGGAGCTGTTTTTT
many,TRBJ2-7,-,TRBV20-1,CSAPDPVGPGNEQYF,TGCAGTGCTCCCGACCCAGTCGGGCCGGGGAACGAGCAGTACTTC
-,TRBJ2-7,TRBD2,TRBV20-1,CSASSERGGTDSHEQYF,TGCAGTGCTAGCTCGGAGCGGGGGGGAACTGACTCCCACGAGCAGTACTTC
many,TRBJ2-5,-,TRBV5-1,CASSLRRVIDSSQETQYF,TGCGCCAGCAGCCTCCGCAGAGTTATAGATTCGAGTCAAGAGACCCAGTACTTC
medium-sized,TRBJ1-2,-,TRBV19,CASSMAGEELGYTF,TGTGCCAGTAGTATGGCAGGGGAGGAATTGGGCTACACCTTC
many,TRBJ2-5,-,TRBV7-7,CASSLQGGGETQYF,TGTGCCAGCAGCTTACAGGGGGGAGGAGAGACCCAGTACTTC
-,TRBJ2-7,-,TRBV29-1,CSVRSGTYEQYF,TGCAGCGTTAGGTCCGGGACCTACGAGCAGTACTTC
many,TRBJ1-2,-,TRBV7-3,CASSLSHPQSGQGGGYTF,TGTGCCAGCAGCTTGTCTCACCCTCAAAGCGGGCAAGGGGGAGGCTACACCTTC
few,TRBJ1-1,-,TRBV12-3/TRBV12-4,CASSLARGALAEAFF,TGTGCCAGCAGTTTAGCGCGAGGGGCTCTGGCTGAAGCTTTCTTT
-,TRBJ2-7,-,TRBV11-2,CASSEGPPVLNYEQYF,TGTGCCAGCAGTGAGGGACCACCCGTCCTTAACTACGAGCAGTACTTC
-,TRBJ2-7,TRBD2,TRBV2,CASSVGLVAYEQYF,TGTGCCAGCAGTGTGGGACTAGTTGCCTACGAGCAGTACTTC
-,TRBJ1-2,-,TRBV9,CASSGAVYGYTF,TGTGCCAGCAGCGGAGCGGTTTATGGCTACACCTTC
-,TRBJ2-1,TRBD1,TRBV9,CASSKDRVKGEQFF,TGTGCCAGCAGCAAGGACAGGGTTAAGGGTGAGCAGTTCTTC
-,TRBJ2-7,-,TRBV6-1,CASSAIYEYEQYF,TGTGCCAGCAGTGCCATCTATGAATACGAGCAGTACTTC
many,TRBJ2-3,TRBD2,TRBV7-2,CASSLSSGASTDTQYF,TGTGCCAGCAGCTTATCTAGCGGGGCTAGCACAGATACGCAGTATTTT
-,TRBJ2-7,-,TRBV15,CATSRLPYSYEQYF,TGTGCCACCAGCAGACTGCCGTATTCCTACGAGCAGTACTTC
many,TRBJ1-4,TRBD1,TRBV19,CASIPRTGTDEKLFF,TGTGCCAGTATCCCGAGGACAGGGACGGATGAAAAACTGTTTTTT
-,TRBJ1-6,-,TRBV2,CARHTGTNSPLHF,TGTGCCAGGCACACCGGGACCAATTCACCCCTCCACTTT
many,TRBJ1-2,TRBD1,TRBV20-1,CSASGTGANYGYTF,TGCAGTGCCTCTGGGACAGGAGCTAACTATGGCTACACCTTC
many,TRBJ2-6,TRBD1,TRBV6-1,CASRAGTGVAGANVLTF,TGTGCCAGCAGAGCTGGGACAGGGGTTGCTGGGGCCAACGTCCTGACTTTC
-,TRBJ2-7,TRBD1,TRBV2,CASSTDRAYEQYF,TGTGCCAGCAGTACGGACAGGGCTTACGAGCAGTACTTC
many,TRBJ1-1,-,TRBV27,CASSPPGVGTEAFF,TGTGCCAGCAGTCCTCCCGGTGTAGGTACTGAAGCTTTCTTT
-,TRBJ1-2,TRBD1,TRBV19,CASSIQGALDGYTF,TGTGCCAGTAGTATCCAGGGGGCGCTTGACGGCTACACCTTC
many,TRBJ1-5,-,TRBV7-9,CASSLGRADNQPQHF,TGTGCCAGCAGCCTCGGGAGGGCCGACAATCAGCCCCAGCATTTT